Following are 26 T cell receptor beta chains from one sample sequenced in a study of shared clonotypes between healthy human individuals (dated by TCRdb to the early 2020s). The method was the immunoSEQ multiplex PCR assay. TCRdb obtained this table from immuneACCESS and retained in-frame rearrangements with V and J assigned. These tables miss some clones; where compared with another copy, unresolved V genes account for less than half of the shortfall, and the remainder is unexplained. The sample yields about 1.5 million clones; 98% were counted once. Roughly 0.42% of the sample lies in the top ten. The sequencing input was naive CD4+ T cells sorted from blood. According to the study, the label for this sample's cell subset or site signals: CD45RA+ positively selected. These receptors were obtained from a man aged 30 to 45 in good health.

The chain is built from TRBV6-5 and TRBJ2-5; weak D call: TRBD1 (6 bases). The germline CDR1 and CDR2 sequences are MNHEY and SVGAGI. The CDR3 runs to 13 residues. The V gene lost 10 bases and the J gene lost 2 bases, with 14 bases spanning the gap. The CDR3 region has the DNA TGTGCCACTCATCGGACAGTTCAAGAGACCCAGTACTTC. It is translated as CATHRTVQETQYF.

V usage is TRBV9 and J usage is TRBJ1-2, with 7 bases matching TRBD1. This CDR3 is built from 14 residues. Germline values: CDR1 SGDLS, CDR2 YYNGEE. After removal of 0 bases from V and 4 bases from J, the junction contained 3 bases not matched to a gene. The DNA of the CDR3 is TGTGCCAGCAGCGTAGGGGGACAGCGCTATGGCTACACCTTC. Encoded protein: CASSVGGQRYGYTF. The full variable domain, in which reference TRBV9 and TRBJ1-2 provide the parts outside the CDR3, is DSGVTQTPKHLITATGQRVTLRCSPRSGDLSVYWYQQSLDQGLQFLIQYYNGEERAKGNILERFSAQQFPDLHSELNLSSLELGDSALYFCASSVGGQRYGYTFGSGTRLTVV.

The genes are TRBV10-3 and TRBJ2-1; 9 nucleotides line up with TRBD1. Germline V gene data show CDR1 as ENHRY and CDR2 as SYGVKD. Trimming at V came to 8 bases and at J to 9 bases, leaving 14 bases not matched to a gene. CDR3 length equals 15 residues. This CDR3 reads CAIYSGQGVIGEQFF. In nucleotides, the CDR3 is TGTGCCATCTACTCGGGACAGGGTGTAATCGGTGAGCAGTTCTTC.

This clone was picked up one time. In the same sample, other DNA sequences code for this CDR3. This rearrangement joins TRBV7-9 to TRBJ1-5; 7 positions match TRBD1. Germline V CDR1 and CDR2: SEHNR, FQNEAQ (reference sequence). V lost 1 base, J lost 4 bases, and 4 bases stayed unmatched. The CDR3 runs to 15 residues. The CDR3 is CASSLGTGGNQPQHF. CDR3 in DNA: TGTGCCAGCAGCTTAGGGACAGGAGGTAATCAGCCCCAGCATTTT.

The rearrangement uses TRBV5-1 and TRBJ2-1, with 11 bases lining up with TRBD2. Germline V CDR1 and CDR2: SGHRS, YFSETQ. After removal of 4 bases from V and 6 bases from J, the junction contained 6 bases not matched to a gene. The CDR3 has 15 amino acids. The CDR3 region has the DNA TGCGCCAGCAGCCAACTAGCGGGAGATGGCAATGAGCAGTTCTTC. Translation: CASSQLAGDGNEQFF.

The rearrangement uses TRBV28 and TRBJ2-7; the D is unclear. Germline CDR1 reads MDHEN; CDR2 reads SYDVKM. CDR3 size: 12 residues. Between the trimmed V and J ends, which lost 0 bases and 3 bases, there was a span of 3 bases. The CDR3: CASSLWLYEQYF. CDR3 in DNA: TGTGCCAGCAGTTTATGGCTCTACGAGCAGTACTTC.

CDR3 sequence reads: CASSIQGWFYEQYF. The CDR3 DNA is TGTGCCAGCAGCATACAGGGATGGTTCTACGAGCAGTACTTC. V is TRBV5-4 and J is TRBJ2-7; a possible D gene is TRBD1 (6 bases). The CDR3 loop spans 14 amino acids. From germline, CDR1 is SGHNT and CDR2 YYREEE (reference sequence). Trimming left V 4 bases short and J 3 bases short, with 14 bases between.

The V gene is TRBV28, the J gene TRBJ2-7; 8 bases agree with TRBD1. The CDR3 is 14 amino acids. Germline values: CDR1 MDHEN, CDR2 SYDVKM. Trimming took 4 bases from V and 3 from J; bases not matched to a gene: 5. CDR3 DNA sequence: TGTGCCAGCAGTTGGCACAGGGGGTTCTACGAGCAGTACTTC. It encodes CASSWHRGFYEQYF.

As regards this clone: Other DNA sequences in this sample translate to the same CDR3. The chain recombines TRBV18 with TRBJ1-1; no clear D gene. The CDR3 extends over 13 amino acids. V lost 3 bases, J lost 1 base, and 6 bases lay in between. CDR1 and CDR2 from the germline V gene are KGHSH and LQKENI. CDR3 nucleotide sequence: TGTGCCAGCTCACCGCAAAGGAACACTGAAGCTTTCTTT. This codes for CASSPQRNTEAFF.

CDR3: CASSIGKPRVKNIQYF. DNA for the CDR3: TGTGCCAGTAGTATCGGGAAGCCTCGAGTCAAAAACATTCAGTACTTC. The V call is TRBV19, the J call TRBJ2-4; D may be TRBD2 (5 bases). There are 16 residues in the CDR3. Germline loops: CDR1 LNHDA, CDR2 SQIVND (reference sequence). With 3 bases removed from V and 3 bases from J, the gap between germline ends came to 15 bases.

The chain couples TRBV2 to TRBJ2-5; D call uncertain. CDR3 length: 17 amino acids. Germline assignment: CDR1 SNHLY and CDR2 FYNNEI. V lost 7 bases and J 2 bases, leaving 23 bases between the germline ends. The CDR3 sequence: CASIGEGERDGQETQYF. DNA of the CDR3: TGTGCCAGCATTGGGGAAGGCGAGCGTGACGGACAAGAGACCCAGTACTTC.

The rearrangement joins TRBV7-8 to TRBJ1-1; tentatively, D is TRBD1 (5 bases). The CDR3 is 13 residues long. With 2 bases removed from V and 5 bases from J, the gap between germline ends came to 9 bases. CDR1 is SGHVS, CDR2 FQNEAQ, per germline. The CDR3 loop is CASSLIQGTEAFF. The CDR3 nucleotides are TGTGCCAGCAGCTTAATTCAGGGAACTGAAGCTTTCTTT.

The chain recombines TRBV9 with TRBJ2-3; TRBD2 aligns across 9 bases. CDR3 length: 15 amino acids. Germline assignment: CDR1 SGDLS and CDR2 YYNGEE. Trimming took 1 base from V and 4 from J; bases not matched to a gene: 4. CDR3 in amino acids: CASSVLGGRADTQYF. The DNA for the CDR3 is TGTGCCAGCAGCGTATTAGGCGGGAGGGCAGATACGCAGTATTTT.

The J gene is TRBJ2-5, the V gene TRBV29-1, with D perhaps matching TRBD1 or TRBD2 (5 bases each). The germline gives CDR1 SQVTM, CDR2 ANQGSEA. Trimming pared 3 bases from V and 5 bases from J, leaving 13 bases between. The CDR3 length is 13 residues. CDR3 in amino acids: CSVDYSWGETQYF. In DNA form, the CDR3 reads TGCAGCGTTGATTATAGTTGGGGGGAGACCCAGTACTTC.

The chain uses TRBV9 and TRBJ2-6; the D gene is possibly TRBD1 (6 bases). CDR3 length: 17 residues. The ends were cut back, 0 bases at V and 1 base at J, with 11 bases in the middle. Per the germline V gene, CDR1 is SGDLS and CDR2 is YYNGEE. The CDR3 DNA follows: TGTGCCAGCAGCGTAGCCGGGACACCATCTGGGGCCAACGTCCTGACTTTC. Translated, it gives CASSVAGTPSGANVLTF.

The rearrangement links TRBV11-1 to TRBJ1-1; 7 positions agree with TRBD1. The CDR3 is made up of 12 amino acids. Germline CDR1 is SGHAT and CDR2 is FQDESV (reference sequence). Trimming cost V 6 bases and J 4 bases; bases outside gene matches: 2. DNA of the CDR3: TGTGCCAGCAGGTCAGGGGGCACTGAAGCTTTCTTT. Its protein is CASRSGGTEAFF.

Worth noting for this clone: This specimen includes other DNA sequences encoding the same CDR3. The chain uses TRBV15 and TRBJ2-3; D unresolved. Germline-derived CDR1 and CDR2 are LNHNV and YYDKDF (reference sequence). This CDR3 region has 13 residues. V lost 0 bases and J lost 4, with 5 bases in between. For the CDR3, the DNA is TGTGCCACCAGCAGAGAACTCGCAGATACGCAGTATTTT. This encodes CATSRELADTQYF.

The chain couples TRBV5-5 to TRBJ2-7; possible D gene TRBD2, 6 bases. The CDR3 contains 16 residues. The germline V gene has CDR1 SGHKS and CDR2 YYEKEE (reference sequence). V was pared by 4 bases and J by 0 bases, with 17 bases between. The CDR3 DNA sequence: TGTGCCAGCAGCCGGGAGCGGCGGAGCTACTCCTACGAGCAGTACTTC. Its translation: CASSRERRSYSYEQYF.

This chain uses TRBV7-9 with TRBJ1-3, with D perhaps matching TRBD1 (5 bases). Trimming removed 3 bases at V and 0 bases at J, with 12 bases between. Germline CDR1 reads SEHNR; CDR2 reads FQNEAQ (reference sequence). The CDR3 length is 16 residues. The CDR3 DNA reads as TGTGCCAGCAGCTTTAGGGGTGACTACTCTGGAAACACCATATATTTT. This gives the protein CASSFRGDYSGNTIYF.

A remark on this clone: In the same sample, other DNA sequences code for this CDR3. The chain employs TRBV5-1 and TRBJ1-1, with TRBD1 identical over 9 bases. Germline trimming cut 3 bases from V and 1 base from J; bases unmatched to any gene: 1. This CDR3 comprises 14 residues. CDR1 is SGHRS and CDR2 is YFSETQ in the germline V gene. CDR3 coding DNA: TGCGCCAGCAGCTGGACAGGGGCGAACACTGAAGCTTTCTTT. This encodes CASSWTGANTEAFF.

The V call is TRBV4-2, the J call TRBJ2-1; weak D call: TRBD1 (5 bases). Between the trimmed V and J ends, which lost 0 bases and 0 bases, there was a span of 15 bases. The germline V gene encodes CDR1 LGHNA and CDR2 YNFKEQ. This CDR3 has 18 amino acids. The CDR3 loop is CASSQDMGRLSSYNEQFF. In DNA, the CDR3 is TGTGCCAGCAGCCAAGATATGGGGCGCCTCAGCTCCTACAATGAGCAGTTCTTC.

The chain employs TRBV28 and TRBJ2-5; D is possibly TRBD1 (7 bases). Deletions cut 2 bases from V and 2 bases from J, with 21 bases between. This CDR3 has 18 amino acids. CDR1 and CDR2 from the germline V gene are MDHEN and SYDVKM. CDR3 sequence: CASSLIRGWARGQETQYF. For the CDR3, the DNA is TGTGCCAGCAGTTTAATACGGGGGTGGGCCAGGGGGCAAGAGACCCAGTACTTC.

V gene TRBV7-9 combines with J gene TRBJ1-4, with D perhaps matching TRBD1 (6 bases). The CDR3 has 14 residues. In germline, CDR1 is SEHNR, CDR2 FQNEAQ (reference sequence). V gave up 2 bases and J gave up 9 bases, with 13 bases separating them. In DNA, the CDR3 is TGTGCCAGCAGCTTAACGGGGGGCGTTAAAAAACTGTTTTTT. It encodes CASSLTGGVKKLFF.

The V and J genes are TRBV7-8 and TRBJ1-2; D call uncertain. CDR1 SGHVS and CDR2 FQNEAQ come from the germline V gene. The V gene lost 5 bases and the J gene lost 0 bases, with 19 bases spanning the gap. The CDR3 extends over 17 amino acids. CDR3 DNA sequence: TGTGCCAGCAGCCACGAGTTCGCAACGCGAGCTAACTATGGCTACACCTTC. Protein sequence: CASSHEFATRANYGYTF. The whole variable domain, filled in from reference TRBV7-8 and TRBJ1-2, reads GAGVSQSPRYKVAKRGQDVALRCDPISGHVSLFWYQQALGQGPEFLTYFQNEAQLDKSGLPSDRFFAERPEGSVSTLKIQRTQQEDSAVYLCASSHEFATRANYGYTFGSGTRLTVV.

The chain links TRBV18 to TRBJ2-7; D may be TRBD1 or TRBD2 (5 bases each). Deletions cut 3 bases from V and 6 bases from J, with 18 bases between. The CDR3 runs 15 residues. The germline V gene encodes CDR1 KGHSH and CDR2 LQKENI. The CDR3 protein is CASSPLGVPGPEQYF. In DNA, the CDR3 is TGTGCCAGCTCACCCCTGGGGGTCCCAGGCCCCGAGCAGTACTTC.

This clone was recorded once. The CDR3: CASSSQWGLTDTQYF. DNA for the CDR3: TGTGCCAGCAGCTCCCAGTGGGGACTCACAGATACGCAGTATTTT. The gene calls are TRBV7-2 and TRBJ2-3, with D perhaps matching TRBD2 (6 bases). Germline V CDR1 and CDR2: SGHTA, FQGNSA. There are 15 residues in the CDR3. V was cut by 4 bases and J by 2 bases, with 13 bases left in between.